This passage covers 10 T cell receptor beta chains from one sample sequenced in a study of T cells after posttransplantation cyclophosphamide. Assay: immunoSEQ multiplex PCR; the TCRdb copy retains only in-frame clones and omits some. This table holds 25,000 to 30,000 clones, 86% found once. Sequenced sample: PBMCs. These receptors were obtained from a man aged 50 or older.

As DNA, the CDR3 is TGTGCCAGTAGTATTACCCCGGTTTTTTCTTACGAGCAGTACTTC. This gives the protein CASSITPVFSYEQYF. This chain joins TRBV19 and TRBJ2-7; D is ambiguous. Looked up from germline, CDR1 is LNHDA and CDR2 is SQIVND (reference sequence). The CDR3 contains 15 residues. V lost 3 bases and J lost 4, with 16 bases in between.

J is TRBJ1-5 and V is TRBV10-3, with a possible D match to TRBD1 (5 bases). The germline V gene has CDR1 ENHRY and CDR2 SYGVKD. This CDR3 is 13 amino acids long. Deletions cut 10 bases from V and 3 bases from J, with 13 bases between. The CDR3 region has the DNA TGTGCCACTACAGGACATACCAATCAGCCCCAGCATTTT. It is translated as CATTGHTNQPQHF.

DNA for the CDR3: TGTGCCAGCAGCCAAGTCGGACTTGAATACGAGCAGTACTTC. Translation gives CASSQVGLEYEQYF. This chain links TRBV4-2 with TRBJ2-7; TRBD2 is a possible D gene (5 bases). CDR1 LGHNA and CDR2 YNFKEQ come from the germline V gene. Trimming took off 1 base at V and 4 bases at J, with 11 bases between the two ends. This CDR3 spans 14 amino acids.

This sequence joins TRBV30 and TRBJ1-6; 8 bases fit TRBD1. V was clipped by 0 bases and J by 11 bases; unmatched bases: 15. Germline V gives CDR1 GTSNPN, CDR2 SVGIG (reference sequence). The CDR3 spans 17 residues. DNA for the CDR3: TGTGCCTGGAGTGTACCAGGGCCCCGGGACAGGCCCGCACCCCTCCACTTT. This codes for CAWSVPGPRDRPAPLHF.

The CDR3 loop reads CASSPRDRPSTGELFF. For the CDR3, the DNA is TGTGCCAGTAGTCCTCGGGACAGGCCGTCCACCGGGGAGCTGTTTTTT. The chain couples TRBV19 to TRBJ2-2; 8 bases fit TRBD1. The V gene's germline CDR1 is LNHDA and CDR2 SQIVND (reference sequence). V gave up 5 bases and J gave up 4 bases; unmatched junction bases: 9. The CDR3 runs to 16 residues.

The rearrangement joins TRBV11-3 to TRBJ2-2, with 7 bases fitting TRBD1. Germline V gene lookup returns CDR1 SGHNT and CDR2 YENEEA. V shed 5 bases and J 2 bases; nucleotides not matched to a gene: 2. The CDR3 is 14 amino acids. The CDR3, as DNA: TGTGCCAGCAGCCACAGGGGTAACACCGGGGAGCTGTTTTTT. It yields the protein CASSHRGNTGELFF. Drawing the rest from reference TRBV11-3 and TRBJ2-2, the complete variable domain is EAGVVQSPRYKIIEKKQPVAFWCNPISGHNTLYWYLQNLGQGPELLIRYENEEAVDDSQLPKDRFSAERLKGVDSTLKIQPAELGDSAVYLCASSHRGNTGELFFGEGSRLTVL.

CDR3 nucleotide sequence: TGTGCCAGCAGTTTCCTAACCGGGGAGCTGTTTTTT. Its protein is CASSFLTGELFF. This chain connects TRBV27 to TRBJ2-2; no definite D call. The CDR3 totals 12 residues. V lost 3 bases, J lost 5 bases, and 4 bases lay in between. Per the germline V gene, CDR1 is MNHEY and CDR2 is SMNVEV (reference sequence).

This clone was seen just once. The chain is built from TRBV11-3 and TRBJ2-1; weak D call: TRBD2 (6 bases). Trimming stripped 0 bases from V and 0 bases from J, with 6 bases between. CDR1 and CDR2 (germline): SGHNT, YENEEA. This CDR3 region has 15 residues. The CDR3 sequence is CASSLEGGSYNEQFF. CDR3 bases: TGTGCCAGCAGCTTAGAGGGAGGCTCCTACAATGAGCAGTTCTTC.

The rearrangement uses TRBV28 and TRBJ2-2; TRBD1 is a possible D gene (8 bases). The germline V and J ends were trimmed by 4 bases and 8 bases, with 20 bases remaining between them. The CDR3 extends over 16 amino acids. CDR1 and CDR2 from the germline V gene are MDHEN and SYDVKM. CDR3 coding DNA: TGTGCCAGCAGTTCGACCGGGACAGGACTAGGGGGGGAGCTGTTTTTT. This sequence encodes CASSSTGTGLGGELFF.

The genes are TRBV11-3 and TRBJ2-7; D is unclear. The CDR3 spans 16 residues. The germline CDR1 and CDR2 sequences are SGHNT and YENEEA. Trimming left V 3 bases short and J 6 bases short, with 21 bases between. As DNA, the CDR3 is TGTGCCAGCAGCTTCCACAGCCGGTCTTCCCCCGTCGAGCAGTACTTC. Residues: CASSFHSRSSPVEQYF. The complete variable domain, with remaining parts taken from reference TRBV11-3 and TRBJ2-7, reads EAGVVQSPRYKIIEKKQPVAFWCNPISGHNTLYWYLQNLGQGPELLIRYENEEAVDDSQLPKDRFSAERLKGVDSTLKIQPAELGDSAVYLCASSFHSRSSPVEQYFGPGTRLTVT.